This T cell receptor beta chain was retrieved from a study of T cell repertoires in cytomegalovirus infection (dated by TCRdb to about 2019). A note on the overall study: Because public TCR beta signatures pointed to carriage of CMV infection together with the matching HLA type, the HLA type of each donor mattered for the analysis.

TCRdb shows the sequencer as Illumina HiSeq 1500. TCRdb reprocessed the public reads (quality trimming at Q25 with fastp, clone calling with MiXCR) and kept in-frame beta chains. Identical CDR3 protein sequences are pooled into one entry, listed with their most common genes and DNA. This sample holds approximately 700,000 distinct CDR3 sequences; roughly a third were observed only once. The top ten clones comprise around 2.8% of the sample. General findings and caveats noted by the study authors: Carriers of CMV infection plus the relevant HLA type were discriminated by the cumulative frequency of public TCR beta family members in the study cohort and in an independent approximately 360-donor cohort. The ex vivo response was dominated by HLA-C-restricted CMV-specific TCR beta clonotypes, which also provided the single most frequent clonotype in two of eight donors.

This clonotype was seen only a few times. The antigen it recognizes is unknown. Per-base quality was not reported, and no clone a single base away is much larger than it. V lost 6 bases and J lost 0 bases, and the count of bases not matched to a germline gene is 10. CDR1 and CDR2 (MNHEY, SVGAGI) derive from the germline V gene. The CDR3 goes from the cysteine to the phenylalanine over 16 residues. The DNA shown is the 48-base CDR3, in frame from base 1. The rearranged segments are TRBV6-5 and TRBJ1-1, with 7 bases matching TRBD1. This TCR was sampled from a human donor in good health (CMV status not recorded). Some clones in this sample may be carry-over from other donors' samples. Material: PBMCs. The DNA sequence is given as TGTGCCAGCAGCCTGGGACAGCCCATGATGAACACTGAAGCTTTCTTT. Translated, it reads CASSLGQPMMNTEAFF.